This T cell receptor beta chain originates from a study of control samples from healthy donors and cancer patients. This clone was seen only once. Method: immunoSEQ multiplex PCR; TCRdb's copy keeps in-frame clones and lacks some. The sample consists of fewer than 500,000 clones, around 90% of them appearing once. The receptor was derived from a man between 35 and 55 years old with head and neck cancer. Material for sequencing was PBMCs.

CDR3 protein: CASSSEPFVYEQYF. The CDR3 nucleotides are TGTGCCAGCAGTAGTGAGCCATTCGTATACGAGCAGTACTTC. The chain is built from TRBV27 and TRBJ2-7; D ambiguous. The CDR3 contains 14 residues. In germline, CDR1 is MNHEY, CDR2 SMNVEV (reference sequence). V lost 5 bases and J 4 bases, leaving 15 bases between the germline ends.